This T cell receptor beta chain is drawn from a study of cytomegalovirus exposure and HLA in healthy donors. Primers included in the PCR were 60 Vbeta and 13 Jbeta primers. The table came from immunoSEQ multiplex PCR; TCRdb's copy has only in-frame clones and leaves some out. This sample yields roughly 120,000 clones, of which 76% are seen a single time; 13% belongs to the top ten. This CDR3 is built from 16 residues. V was pared by 3 bases and J by 1 base, with 3 bases of the junction left unmatched. Germline CDR1 KGHSH, CDR2 LQKENI. The chain carries TRBV18 and TRBJ2-1, with 10 positions matching TRBD2. The sample comprised PBMCs. The source is a man aged 25-45 years in good health and CMV-seropositive. Here the CDR3 DNA reads TGTGCCAGCTCACCTGCTAGCGGGGGTTCCTACAATGAGCAGTTCTTC. Protein sequence: CASSPASGGSYNEQFF.